These 25 T cell receptor beta chains were all obtained from the same sample, sequenced in a study of blood T cell repertoires in COVID-19. Using immunoSEQ multiplex PCR, the repertoire was profiled, and TCRdb retains in-frame clones only, with some absent. In the table there are hundreds of thousands of clones, 75% to 85% of which are singletons. Sequenced material: peripheral blood. The origin of the receptors is a human donor in a cohort sampled during active COVID-19.

The chain couples TRBV12-3 or TRBV12-4 to TRBJ2-1; tentative D call: TRBD1 (7 bases). CDR3 length: 13 residues. The V gene lost 3 bases and the J gene lost 9 bases, with 12 bases spanning the gap. The CDR3 spells CASSFRGDGEQFF. The CDR3, as DNA: TGTGCCAGCAGTTTCAGGGGGGACGGTGAGCAGTTCTTC.

This chain connects TRBV10-1 to TRBJ1-2; D is uncertain. Trimming cost V 10 bases and J 8 bases, with 11 bases left between them. The CDR3 is 10 residues long. Germline-derived CDR1 and CDR2 are WNHNN and SYGVQD (reference sequence). The CDR3 sequence: CAITGCGYTF. CDR3 in DNA: TGCGCCATTACCGGTTGCGGCTACACCTTC.

This chain uses TRBV7-9 with TRBJ1-3; D remains unclear. V lost 1 base and J 0 bases, leaving 7 bases between the germline ends. The CDR3 has 15 amino acids. Germline V gene data show CDR1 as SEHNR and CDR2 as FQNEAQ (reference sequence). CDR3 DNA sequence: TGTGCCAGCAGCTTAGAACAATCCTCTGGAAACACCATATATTTT. It codes for CASSLEQSSGNTIYF.

The chain couples TRBV10-1 to TRBJ2-3, with D maybe TRBD1 (5 bases). The CDR3 is made up of 17 amino acids. The ends were cut back, 5 bases at V and 1 base at J, with 19 bases in the middle. Per germline, CDR1 WNHNN and CDR2 SYGVQD (reference sequence). The CDR3 nucleotides read TGCGCCAGCAGTTCGCCGGACAAGGGTGCTGGCACAGATACGCAGTATTTT. This translates into CASSSPDKGAGTDTQYF.

This chain uses TRBV3-1 (or the pseudogene TRBV3-2) with TRBJ2-7; TRBD2 matches at 9 bases. The germline gives CDR1 LGHDT, CDR2 YNNKEL (reference sequence). Losses at the gene ends were 5 bases for V and 0 bases for J; bases not matched to a gene: 14. The CDR3 has 18 amino acids. In DNA, the CDR3 is TGTGCCAGCAGCTACCATAGCGGGGGCACTATCTTCTCCTACGAGCAGTACTTC. This sequence encodes CASSYHSGGTIFSYEQYF.

The genes are TRBV6-5 and TRBJ1-5, with D maybe TRBD1 (5 bases). V gave up 4 bases and J gave up 6 bases, with 13 bases separating them. Germline loops: CDR1 MNHEY, CDR2 SVGAGI. The CDR3 covers 14 residues. The CDR3 nucleotides read TGTGCCAGCAGTTTTTCGACAGACGGTCAGCCCCAGCATTTT. Protein sequence: CASSFSTDGQPQHF.

V is TRBV6-5 and J is TRBJ1-2; D gene ambiguous. V was trimmed by 7 bases and J by 0 bases, leaving 9 bases between them. Germline V gene sequence: CDR1 MNHEY, CDR2 SVGAGI. The CDR3 totals 13 residues. The CDR3 here is CASKTSTNYGYTF. CDR3 nucleotide sequence: TGTGCCAGCAAAACATCGACTAACTATGGCTACACCTTC.

This rearrangement joins TRBV19 to TRBJ1-1; possibly TRBD1 for D (5 bases). The germline CDR1 and CDR2 sequences are LNHDA and SQIVND (reference sequence). V shed 2 bases and J shed 2 bases, with 15 bases lying between them. The CDR3 is 16 amino acids. CDR3 in amino acids: CASSILDSSGNTEAFF. CDR3 sequence (DNA): TGTGCCAGTAGTATACTCGACAGTTCGGGTAACACTGAAGCTTTCTTT.

This clone was detected a few times. This sequence joins TRBV29-1 and TRBJ1-2, with no clear D. The CDR3 has 13 residues. Between the trimmed V and J ends, which lost 7 bases and 8 bases, there was a span of 20 bases. CDR1 and CDR2 (germline): SQVTM, ANQGSEA. The CDR3 nucleotides are TGCAGCGCCATGAGGCTGATATCGTGGGGCTACACCTTC. Its translation: CSAMRLISWGYTF.

The rearrangement uses TRBV19 and TRBJ2-1; the match to TRBD1 covers 7 bases. This CDR3 is built from 13 residues. Germline V lookup: CDR1 LNHDA, CDR2 SQIVND (reference sequence). The junction had 4 bases not matched to a gene; V was cut back by 6 bases and J by 5 bases. The CDR3 bases are TGTGCCAGTAGCCCCGGGACAGACAATGAGCAGTTCTTC. As protein: CASSPGTDNEQFF.

This chain links TRBV5-1 with TRBJ2-3; D might be TRBD2 (7 bases). Trimming stripped 0 bases from V and 4 bases from J, with 12 bases between. There are 15 residues in the CDR3. In germline, CDR1 is SGHRS, CDR2 YFSETQ. The DNA of the CDR3 is TGCGCCAGCAGCTTGGAACGGGGGGCGGCAGATACGCAGTATTTT. This sequence encodes CASSLERGAADTQYF.

V and J are TRBV24-1 and TRBJ2-1; TRBD1 might be the D (6 bases). V lost 1 base and J lost 12, with 6 bases in between. Germline CDR1 reads KGHDR; CDR2 reads SFDVKD. The CDR3 extends over 11 amino acids. DNA of the CDR3: TGTGCCACCAGTGATTTCAGGGGGCAGTTCTTC. Translated, it gives CATSDFRGQFF.

This rearrangement joins TRBV13 to TRBJ2-7, with TRBD2 identical over 8 bases. Germline V lookup: CDR1 PRHDT, CDR2 FYEKMQ (reference sequence). The CDR3 totals 17 residues. The V gene end was trimmed by 5 bases and the J gene end by 1 base; junction bases not matched to a gene: 13. Written as DNA, the CDR3 is TGTGCCAGCAGCACACCCCGGGGGGGGCCGGGGTCCTACGAGCAGTACTTC. Residues: CASSTPRGGPGSYEQYF.

This chain joins TRBV6-1 and TRBJ1-5; 7 bases are shared with TRBD1. The germline V gene encodes CDR1 MNHNS and CDR2 SASEGT. This CDR3 has 14 residues. Trimming at V came to 2 bases and at J to 5 bases, leaving 3 bases not matched to a gene. CDR3 nucleotides: TGTGCCAGCAGTGAATGGCAGGGGGATCAGCCCCAGCATTTT. Protein product: CASSEWQGDQPQHF.

The chain recombines TRBV27 with TRBJ2-2; 8 bases line up with TRBD1. The germline CDR1 and CDR2 sequences are MNHEY and SMNVEV (reference sequence). The CDR3 extends over 19 amino acids. The J segment lost 6 bases and the V segment lost 5 bases, leaving 20 bases of the junction unmatched. The CDR3 DNA is TGTGCCAGCAGTCCCGCTCAGCCGGGACAGGCGAACAAGGCCGGGGAGCTGTTTTTT. Protein sequence: CASSPAQPGQANKAGELFF.

The chain recombines TRBV20-1 with TRBJ1-2; D unclear. Per the germline V gene, CDR1 is DFQATT and CDR2 is SNEGSKA (reference sequence). This CDR3 is built from 11 residues. V was cut by 4 bases and J by 8 bases, with 11 bases left in between. This CDR3 reads CSATRNGGYTF. Written as DNA, the CDR3 is TGCAGTGCTACGAGGAACGGCGGCTACACCTTC.

V usage is TRBV18 and J usage is TRBJ1-2; possible D gene TRBD1, 5 bases. The V end was cut by 2 bases, the J end by 4 bases, with 20 bases between. The germline V gene has CDR1 KGHSH and CDR2 LQKENI. The CDR3 is 17 residues long. The CDR3 reads CASSPLGRTPDVYGYTF. DNA for the CDR3: TGTGCCAGCTCACCATTGGGGCGAACTCCCGATGTCTATGGCTACACCTTC. Full variable domain (outside the CDR3, taken from reference TRBV18 and TRBJ1-2): NAGVMQNPRHLVRRRGQEARLRCSPMKGHSHVYWYRQLPEEGLKFMVYLQKENIIDESGMPKERFSAEFPKEGPSILRIQQVVRGDSAAYFCASSPLGRTPDVYGYTFGSGTRLTVV.

V and J are TRBV2 and TRBJ1-1; D perhaps matches TRBD1 (5 bases). CDR1 is SNHLY and CDR2 is FYNNEI in the germline V gene. The CDR3 covers 17 residues. The V and J ends lost 6 bases and 0 bases respectively, with 20 bases between them. The CDR3 region is CASRDSPLVPLNTEAFF. CDR3 DNA sequence: TGTGCCAGCAGAGACAGTCCCTTAGTCCCTTTGAACACTGAAGCTTTCTTT. Full variable domain (remainder filled in from reference TRBV2 and TRBJ1-1): EPEVTQTPSHQVTQMGQEVILRCVPISNHLYFYWYRQILGQKVEFLVSFYNNEISEKSEIFDDQFSVERPDGSNFTLKIRSTKLEDSAMYFCASRDSPLVPLNTEAFFGQGTRLTVV.

This clone was seen only once. The V and J genes are TRBV5-1 and TRBJ2-3, with D tentatively TRBD2 (5 bases). The CDR3 is 16 residues long. The V gene's germline CDR1 is SGHRS and CDR2 YFSETQ. The V end lost 2 bases, the J end lost 0 bases, and 13 bases lay between the germline ends. CDR3 sequence: CASSLLATTSTDTQYF. For the CDR3, the DNA is TGCGCCAGCAGCTTACTTGCGACTACTAGCACAGATACGCAGTATTTT.

The chain links TRBV5-4 to TRBJ2-2; D uncertain. This CDR3 spans 15 amino acids. In germline, CDR1 is SGHNT, CDR2 YYREEE (reference sequence). V lost 0 bases and J lost 1, with 7 bases in between. The CDR3 nucleotides read TGTGCCAGCAGCTTGGTAGCCGGGAACACCGGGGAGCTGTTTTTT. The encoded protein is CASSLVAGNTGELFF. Full variable domain (rest looked up from reference TRBV5-4 and TRBJ2-2): ETGVTQSPTHLIKTRGQQVTLRCSSQSGHNTVSWYQQALGQGPQFIFQYYREEENGRGNFPPRFSGLQFPNYSSELNVNALELDDSALYLCASSLVAGNTGELFFGEGSRLTVL.

This clone was recorded at least ten times. CDR3 region: CADGTGNSPLHF. Written as DNA, the CDR3 is TGTGCCGACGGGACTGGGAATTCACCCCTCCACTTT. This rearrangement joins TRBV28 to TRBJ1-6; TRBD1 is a possible D gene (5 bases). The CDR3 runs to 12 residues. Germline CDR1 reads MDHEN; CDR2 reads SYDVKM. Trimming took 11 bases from V and 7 from J, leaving 12 bases between them.

This clone was observed a handful of times. The chain joins TRBV29-1 to TRBJ2-7; possibly TRBD2 for D (6 bases). The CDR3 sequence is 13 residues long. Germline lookup yields CDR1 SQVTM and CDR2 ANQGSEA. V lost 6 bases and J 11 bases, leaving 23 bases between the germline ends. CDR3 region: CSVRVEGGSPEYF. The CDR3, as DNA: TGCAGCGTACGGGTGGAGGGTGGCTCTCCAGAGTACTTC.

This clone was picked up one time. V and J are TRBV3-1 (or the pseudogene TRBV3-2) and TRBJ2-1, with D perhaps matching TRBD1 (5 bases). The CDR3 has 18 residues. The germline V gene has CDR1 LGHDT and CDR2 YNNKEL (reference sequence). Trimming removed 1 base at V and 0 bases at J, with 16 bases between. CDR3 nucleotide sequence: TGTGCCAGCAGCCAAGGAGTAGGGGTCCCCAGCTCCTACAATGAGCAGTTCTTC. Translation gives CASSQGVGVPSSYNEQFF.

The V and J genes are TRBV7-9 and TRBJ1-1; 8 positions match TRBD1. Germline V gene sequence: CDR1 SEHNR, CDR2 FQNEAQ (reference sequence). The CDR3 runs to 17 residues. J was trimmed by 3 bases and V by 6 bases; bases with no gene match: 15. CDR3 DNA sequence: TGTGCCAGCAGGCGGAGGACAGGGCCAGATTGGGACACTGAAGCTTTCTTT. Translating gives CASRRRTGPDWDTEAFF. Full variable domain (missing parts from reference TRBV7-9 and TRBJ1-1): DTGVSQNPRHKITKRGQNVTFRCDPISEHNRLYWYRQTLGQGPEFLTYFQNEAQLEKSRLLSDRFSAERPKGSFSTLEIQRTEQGDSAMYLCASRRRTGPDWDTEAFFGQGTRLTVV.

This clone was observed a few times. The chain carries TRBV7-9 and TRBJ2-7, with 10 positions matching TRBD1. Germline V lookup: CDR1 SEHNR, CDR2 FQNEAQ (reference sequence). The CDR3 runs to 18 residues. V trimming: 5 bases; J trimming: 3 bases; junction bases outside the gene matches: 16. The CDR3 region is CASSPGGQGPRGDYEQYF. CDR3 bases: TGTGCCAGCAGCCCCGGGGGACAGGGGCCTAGAGGGGACTACGAGCAGTACTTC.